This T cell receptor beta chain was documented in a study of CD8 T cells in Susac syndrome. The multiple sclerosis controls were treatment-naive patients with relapsing-remitting disease that was stable or active. Reverse transcription used about 0.45 to 1 ug RNA and random hexamers. Multiplex PCR with immunoSEQ amplified the TCR beta CDR3 across 54 Vbeta and 13 Jbeta. TCRdb passed the immunoSEQ multiplex PCR reads through MiXCR, listing each CDR3 protein once. This sample yields approximately 210,000 distinct CDR3 sequences, of which nearly 97% are seen a single time; roughly 0.1% belongs to the top ten. Germline lookup yields CDR1 SQVTM and CDR2 ANQGSEA. Trimming took 6 bases from V and 6 from J, leaving 15 bases between them. The CDR3 is 12 residues long.

The chain uses TRBV29-1 and TRBJ2-7; D ambiguous. The source is a human donor with multiple sclerosis. The sequenced material came from CD4+ T cells from PBMCs. The CDR3 reads CSVPSASGEQYF. The CDR3 region has the DNA TGCAGCGTCCCCTCCGCTAGTGGCGAGCAGTACTTC.